The source of this T cell receptor beta chain is a study of cytomegalovirus exposure and HLA in healthy donors. As for the study in general: In an earlier analysis, 90 million to 130 million unique TCR beta sequences were found from some 180 million T cells. Researchers found that just over 80% of 398 genotyped donors fell within the Caucasian-associated ancestry cluster.

Findings and limits, study-wide: There were several of the most significant clusters that appeared linked to common viral pathogens in a later analysis.

Of note for this clone: Its antigen remains unidentified.

PCR amplification relied on 60 Vbeta primers (plus 13 Jbeta primers). Clones were read by immunoSEQ multiplex PCR, and TCRdb kept only the in-frame ones, dropping some. The profile shows about 130,000 clones, over 70% of them singletons. Healthy bone marrow donors formed the donor group. CDR3 length: 13 amino acids. Trimming cost V 6 bases and J 2 bases, with 10 bases left between them. Per germline, CDR1 MNHEY and CDR2 SMNVEV (reference sequence). The sequencing sample was made of PBMCs. The sequence was obtained from a middle-aged woman in good health and CMV-seronegative. V is TRBV27 and J is TRBJ1-2; D gene ambiguous. The CDR3 region has the DNA TGTGCCAGCAGCCATTCCCCCAACTATGGCTACACCTTC. Its protein is CASSHSPNYGYTF.